The TCR beta chain described here comes from a study of cytomegalovirus exposure and HLA in healthy donors. Study outcomes and limitations: Most likely, a cluster of highly shared sequence variants arose as a sequencing artifact. The classifier reportedly diagnosed cytomegalovirus status with high specificity and sensitivity.

V lost 0 bases, J lost 5 bases, and 13 bases lay in between. The CDR3 covers 15 residues. Germline V gene sequence: CDR1 LGHNA, CDR2 YNFKEQ. Worth noting for this clone: Its matching antigen is unknown.

This PCR relied on a set of 60 Vbeta primers and 13 Jbeta primers. Only in-frame clones appear in the TCRdb table, and some are missing; sequencing was by immunoSEQ multiplex PCR. The sample includes about 120,000 clones, approximately 80% seen only once; the top ten take around 1.5%. The sample consisted of PBMCs. This sequence originates from a young woman in good health and CMV-seronegative. V is TRBV4-2 and J is TRBJ1-2; D gene ambiguous. The DNA of the CDR3 is TGTGCCAGCAGCCAAGATTTAGCCAATAGGTATGGCTACACCTTC. Translating it yields CASSQDLANRYGYTF.